This T cell receptor (beta chain) was sequenced during a study of shared clonotypes between healthy human individuals. Produced via immunoSEQ multiplex PCR; TCRdb's table is partial and in-frame only. This table has around 530,000 clones, roughly 72% appearing once. The source of this sequence is a woman between 40 and 55 years old in good health. Some clones in this sample may be carry-over from other donors' samples. The sequencing sample was made of PBMCs.

In DNA, the CDR3 is TGTGCCAGCAGTTACTGGAACACCGGGGAGCTGTTTTTT. This translates into CASSYWNTGELFF. V and J are TRBV6-5 and TRBJ2-2; D gene uncertain. V gave up 1 base and J gave up 1 base, with 1 base separating them. This CDR3 has 13 residues. CDR1 and CDR2 from the germline V gene are MNHEY and SVGAGI.